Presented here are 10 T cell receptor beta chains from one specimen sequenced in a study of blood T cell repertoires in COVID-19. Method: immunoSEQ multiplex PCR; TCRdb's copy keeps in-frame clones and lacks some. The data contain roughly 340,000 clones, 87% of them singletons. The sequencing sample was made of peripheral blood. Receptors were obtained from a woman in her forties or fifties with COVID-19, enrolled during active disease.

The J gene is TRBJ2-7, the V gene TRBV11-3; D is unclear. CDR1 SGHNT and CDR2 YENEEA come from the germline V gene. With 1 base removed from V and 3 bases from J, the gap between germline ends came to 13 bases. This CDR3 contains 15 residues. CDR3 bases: TGTGCCAGCAGCTTAGCCGCAGGATCCTACTACGAGCAGTACTTC. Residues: CASSLAAGSYYEQYF. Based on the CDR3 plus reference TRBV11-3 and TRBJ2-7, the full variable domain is EAGVVQSPRYKIIEKKQPVAFWCNPISGHNTLYWYLQNLGQGPELLIRYENEEAVDDSQLPKDRFSAERLKGVDSTLKIQPAELGDSAVYLCASSLAAGSYYEQYFGPGTRLTVT.

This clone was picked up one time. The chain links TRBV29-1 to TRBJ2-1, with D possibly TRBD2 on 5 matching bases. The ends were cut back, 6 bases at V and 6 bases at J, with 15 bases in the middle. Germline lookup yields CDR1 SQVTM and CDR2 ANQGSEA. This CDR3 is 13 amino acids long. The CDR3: CSVQRGSGNEQFF. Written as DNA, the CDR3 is TGCAGCGTCCAACGGGGTTCGGGCAATGAGCAGTTCTTC.

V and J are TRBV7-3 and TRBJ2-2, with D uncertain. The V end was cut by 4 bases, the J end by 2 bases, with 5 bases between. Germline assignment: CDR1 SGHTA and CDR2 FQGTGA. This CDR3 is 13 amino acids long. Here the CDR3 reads CASSSSNTGELFF. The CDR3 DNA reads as TGTGCCAGCAGCTCCTCCAACACCGGGGAGCTGTTTTTT.

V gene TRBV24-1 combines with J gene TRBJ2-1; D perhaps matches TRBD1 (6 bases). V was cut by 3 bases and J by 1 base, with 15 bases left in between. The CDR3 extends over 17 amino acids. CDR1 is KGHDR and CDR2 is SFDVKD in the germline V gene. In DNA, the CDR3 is TGTGCCACCAGTGATAACGACAGGTTACCTTCCTACAATGAGCAGTTCTTC. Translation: CATSDNDRLPSYNEQFF.

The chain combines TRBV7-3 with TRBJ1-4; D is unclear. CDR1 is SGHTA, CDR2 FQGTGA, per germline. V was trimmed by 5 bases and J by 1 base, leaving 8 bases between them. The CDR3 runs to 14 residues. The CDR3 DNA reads TGTGCCAGCAGCCTCTATCGAACTAATGAAAAACTGTTTTTT. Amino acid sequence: CASSLYRTNEKLFF.

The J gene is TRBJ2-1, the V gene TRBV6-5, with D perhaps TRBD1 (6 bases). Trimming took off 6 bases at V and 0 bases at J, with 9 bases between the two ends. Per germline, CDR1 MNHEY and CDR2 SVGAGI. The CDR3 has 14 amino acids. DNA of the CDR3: TGTGCCAGCAGGGAGGACAGCTCCTACAATGAGCAGTTCTTC. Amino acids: CASREDSSYNEQFF.

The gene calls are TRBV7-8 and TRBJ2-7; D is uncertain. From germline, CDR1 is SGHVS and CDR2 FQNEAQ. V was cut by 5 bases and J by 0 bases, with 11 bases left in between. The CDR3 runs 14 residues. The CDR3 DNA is TGTGCCAGCAGCCTGGGCAGGTTCTCCTACGAGCAGTACTTC. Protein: CASSLGRFSYEQYF.

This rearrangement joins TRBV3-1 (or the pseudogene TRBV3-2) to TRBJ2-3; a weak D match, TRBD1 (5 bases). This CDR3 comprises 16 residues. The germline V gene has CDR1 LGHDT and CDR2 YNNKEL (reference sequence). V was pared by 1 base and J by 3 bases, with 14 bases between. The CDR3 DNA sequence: TGTGCCAGCAGCCAAGCCGCCCCAGGGTGGACAGATACGCAGTATTTT. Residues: CASSQAAPGWTDTQYF.

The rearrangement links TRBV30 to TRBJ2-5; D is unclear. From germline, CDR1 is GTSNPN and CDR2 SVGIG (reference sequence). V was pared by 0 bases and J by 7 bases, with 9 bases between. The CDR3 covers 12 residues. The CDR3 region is CAWSVMYGTQYF. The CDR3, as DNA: TGTGCCTGGAGTGTAATGTACGGGACCCAGTACTTC. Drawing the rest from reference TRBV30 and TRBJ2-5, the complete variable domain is SQTIHQWPATLVQPVGSPLSLECTVEGTSNPNLYWYRQAAGRGLQLLFYSVGIGQISSEVPQNLSASRPQDRQFILSSKKLLLSDSGFYLCAWSVMYGTQYFGPGTRLLVL.

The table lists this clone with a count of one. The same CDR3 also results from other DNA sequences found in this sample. CDR3 in DNA: TGTGCCAGTAGTATCGGGGGGTACAATGAGCAGTTCTTC. Protein: CASSIGGYNEQFF. V and J are TRBV19 and TRBJ2-1; 7 nucleotides match TRBD2. Germline values: CDR1 LNHDA, CDR2 SQIVND (reference sequence). This CDR3 region has 13 residues. The V segment lost 3 bases and the J segment 4 bases; nucleotides outside the gene matches: 0.